The present entry profiles one T cell receptor (beta chain) with its context. Its specificity is unknown. The sample belongs to a study of OX40 agonist ivuxolimab in advanced cancers. On the study more broadly: Each patient was given ivuxolimab into a vein every 2 weeks, at 0.01 to 10 mg/kg. There were three patients with partial responses, one having hepatocellular carcinoma and two cutaneous melanoma.

Method: immunoSEQ multiplex PCR; TCRdb's copy keeps in-frame clones and lacks some. The repertoire includes more than 25,000 clones, 80% to 90% of them detected once, and roughly 31% sits in the top ten. Study-level results: Expanded clones were, on average, more numerous in CD8+ T cells than in CD4+. The study observed clonal expansion of CD4+ and CD8+ blood T cells by week 6 at 0.1 to 3.0 mg/kg.

CDR3 length equals 14 residues. Trimming cost V 5 bases and J 5 bases; bases outside gene matches: 7. Germline V gives CDR1 SGHNT, CDR2 YYREEE (reference sequence). V is TRBV5-4 and J is TRBJ2-1; TRBD1 agrees at 7 bases. The sample was CD4+ or CD8+ T cells sorted from blood, taken in a trial of the OX40 agonist ivuxolimab. The origin of this receptor is an adult with an advanced solid tumor such as melanoma, head and neck, liver or kidney cancer. In DNA, the CDR3 is TGTGCCAGCAGGCATTCGGGACAGAACAATGAGCAGTTCTTC. Translating it yields CASRHSGQNNEQFF.